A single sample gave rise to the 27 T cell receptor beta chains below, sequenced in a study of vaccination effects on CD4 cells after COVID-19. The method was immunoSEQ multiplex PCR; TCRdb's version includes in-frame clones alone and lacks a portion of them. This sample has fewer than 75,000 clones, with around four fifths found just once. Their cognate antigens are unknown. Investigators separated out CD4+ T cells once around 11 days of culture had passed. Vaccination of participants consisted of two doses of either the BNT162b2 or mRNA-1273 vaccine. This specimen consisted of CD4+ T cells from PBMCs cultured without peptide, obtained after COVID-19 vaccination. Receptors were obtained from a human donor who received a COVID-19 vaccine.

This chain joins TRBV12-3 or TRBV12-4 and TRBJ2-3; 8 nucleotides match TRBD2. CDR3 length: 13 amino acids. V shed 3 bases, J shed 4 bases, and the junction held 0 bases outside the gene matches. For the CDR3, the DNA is TGTGCCAGCAGTTTCGGGGGGGCAGATACGCAGTATTTT. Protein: CASSFGGADTQYF.

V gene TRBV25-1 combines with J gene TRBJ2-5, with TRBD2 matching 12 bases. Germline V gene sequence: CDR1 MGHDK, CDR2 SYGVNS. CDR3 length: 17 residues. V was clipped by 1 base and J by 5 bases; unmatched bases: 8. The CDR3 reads CASSEWAGLAGVETQYF. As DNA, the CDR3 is TGTGCCAGCAGTGAATGGGCGGGACTAGCGGGCGTCGAGACCCAGTACTTC. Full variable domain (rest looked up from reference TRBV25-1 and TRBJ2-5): EADIYQTPRYLVIGTGKKITLECSQTMGHDKMYWYQQDPGMELHLIHYSYGVNSTEKGDLSSESTVSRIRTEHFPLTLESARPSHTSQYLCASSEWAGLAGVETQYFGPGTRLLVL.

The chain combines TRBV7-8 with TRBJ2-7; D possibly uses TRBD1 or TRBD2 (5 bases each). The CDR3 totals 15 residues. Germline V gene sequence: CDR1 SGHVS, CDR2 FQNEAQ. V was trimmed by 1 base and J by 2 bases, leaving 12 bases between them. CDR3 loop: CASSLGQTNTYEQYF. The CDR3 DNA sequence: TGTGCCAGCAGCTTAGGACAGACTAACACCTACGAGCAGTACTTC.

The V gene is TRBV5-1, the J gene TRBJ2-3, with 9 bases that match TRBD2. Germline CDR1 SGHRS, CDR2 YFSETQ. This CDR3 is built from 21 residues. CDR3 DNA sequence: TGCCCGAAGTTGGGGGTGCCAGCAGCTTGGCGGGGGGGAGTCGTCACAGATACGCAGTATTTT. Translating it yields CPKLGVPAAWRGGVVTDTQYF. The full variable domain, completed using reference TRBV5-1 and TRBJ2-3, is KAGVTQTPRYLIKTRGQQVTLSCSPISGHRSVSWYQQTPGQGLQFLFEYFSETQRNKGNFPGRFSGRQFSNSRSEMNVSTLELGDSALYLCPKLGVPAAWRGGVVTDTQYFGPGTRLTVL.

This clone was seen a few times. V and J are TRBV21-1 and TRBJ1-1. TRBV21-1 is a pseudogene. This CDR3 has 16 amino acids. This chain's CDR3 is CASSKEFARPNTEAFF. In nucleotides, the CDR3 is TGTGCCAGCAGCAAAGAGTTCGCCAGACCCAACACTGAAGCTTTCTTT.

The CDR3 DNA sequence: TGTGCCAGTAGCCCGGACAGATATTCACCCCTCCACTTT. Protein product: CASSPDRYSPLHF. This chain connects TRBV19 to TRBJ1-6; D might be TRBD1 (6 bases). V was shortened by 6 bases and J by 8 bases, with 11 bases between the two germline ends. CDR1 is LNHDA and CDR2 is SQIVND in the germline V gene (reference sequence). This CDR3 has 13 residues.

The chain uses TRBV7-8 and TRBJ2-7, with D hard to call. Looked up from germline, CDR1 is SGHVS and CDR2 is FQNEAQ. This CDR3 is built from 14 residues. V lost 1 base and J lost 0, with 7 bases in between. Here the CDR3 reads CASSLERSSYEQYF. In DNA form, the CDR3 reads TGTGCCAGCAGCTTAGAGAGGAGCTCCTACGAGCAGTACTTC.

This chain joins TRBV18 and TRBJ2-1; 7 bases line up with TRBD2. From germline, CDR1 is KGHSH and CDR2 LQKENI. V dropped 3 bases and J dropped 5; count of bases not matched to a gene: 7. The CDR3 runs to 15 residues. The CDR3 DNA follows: TGTGCCAGCTCACCTGGGCTAGCGGTCGACAATGAGCAGTTCTTC. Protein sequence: CASSPGLAVDNEQFF.

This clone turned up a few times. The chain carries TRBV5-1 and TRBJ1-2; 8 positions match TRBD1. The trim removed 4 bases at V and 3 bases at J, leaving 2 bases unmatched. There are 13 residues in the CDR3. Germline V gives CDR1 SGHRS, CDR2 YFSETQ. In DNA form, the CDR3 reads TGCGCCAGCAGCGTGACAGGGGACTATGGCTACACCTTC. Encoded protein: CASSVTGDYGYTF.

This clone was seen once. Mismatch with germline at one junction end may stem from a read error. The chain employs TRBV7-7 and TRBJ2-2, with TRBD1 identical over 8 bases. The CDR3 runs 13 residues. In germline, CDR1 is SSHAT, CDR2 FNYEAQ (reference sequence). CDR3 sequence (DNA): TGTGCTAGCAGCTTAGGACAGGGCGGGGAGCTGTTTTTT. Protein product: CASSLGQGGELFF.

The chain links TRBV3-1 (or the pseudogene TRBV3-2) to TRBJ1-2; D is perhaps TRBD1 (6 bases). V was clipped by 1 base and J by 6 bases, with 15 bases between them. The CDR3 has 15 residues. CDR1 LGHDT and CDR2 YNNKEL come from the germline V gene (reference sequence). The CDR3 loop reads CASSQGTGRENGYTF. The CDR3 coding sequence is TGTGCCAGCAGCCAAGGCACAGGGCGGGAGAATGGCTACACCTTC.

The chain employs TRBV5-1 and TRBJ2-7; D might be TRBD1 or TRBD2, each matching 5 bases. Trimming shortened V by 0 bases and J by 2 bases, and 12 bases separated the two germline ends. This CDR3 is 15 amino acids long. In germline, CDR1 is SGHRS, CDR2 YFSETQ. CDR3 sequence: CASSLGGTTPYEQYF. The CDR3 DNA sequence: TGCGCCAGCAGCTTGGGGGGGACCACACCCTACGAGCAGTACTTC.

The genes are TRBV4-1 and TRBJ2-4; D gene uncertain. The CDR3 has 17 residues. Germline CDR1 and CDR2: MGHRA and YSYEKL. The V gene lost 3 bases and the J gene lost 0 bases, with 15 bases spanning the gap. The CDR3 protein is CASSQESSALAKNIQYF. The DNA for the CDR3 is TGCGCCAGCAGCCAGGAGTCTTCCGCCCTAGCCAAAAACATTCAGTACTTC.

CDR3 sequence (DNA): TGTGCCAGCTCACCGTCGACAGATGGCTACACCTTC. It specifies CASSPSTDGYTF. The genes are TRBV18 and TRBJ1-2, with TRBD1 as a possible D gene (5 bases). This CDR3 has 12 amino acids. CDR1 is KGHSH, CDR2 LQKENI, per germline. The V end was cut by 3 bases, the J end by 6 bases, with 8 bases between.

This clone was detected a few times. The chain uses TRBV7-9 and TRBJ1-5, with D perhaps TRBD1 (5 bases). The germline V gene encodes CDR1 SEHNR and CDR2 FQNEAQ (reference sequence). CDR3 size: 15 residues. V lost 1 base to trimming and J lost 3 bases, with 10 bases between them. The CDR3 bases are TGTGCCAGCAGCTTAGTGGGGGGAGACAATCAGCCCCAGCATTTT. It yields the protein CASSLVGGDNQPQHF.

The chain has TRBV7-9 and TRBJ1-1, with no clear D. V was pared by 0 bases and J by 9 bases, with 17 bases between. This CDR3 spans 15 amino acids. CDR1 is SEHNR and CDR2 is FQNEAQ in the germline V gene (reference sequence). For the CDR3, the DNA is TGTGCCAGCAGCTTAGCTTGGGCCGCAGCCCCTAAAGCTTTCTTT. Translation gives CASSLAWAAAPKAFF.

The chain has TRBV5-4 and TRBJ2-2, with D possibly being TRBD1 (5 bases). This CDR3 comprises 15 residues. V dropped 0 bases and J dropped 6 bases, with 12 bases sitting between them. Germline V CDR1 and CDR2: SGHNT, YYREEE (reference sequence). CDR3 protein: CASSLEGPRSGELFF. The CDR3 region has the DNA TGTGCCAGCAGCTTGGAGGGGCCCCGGTCCGGGGAGCTGTTTTTT.

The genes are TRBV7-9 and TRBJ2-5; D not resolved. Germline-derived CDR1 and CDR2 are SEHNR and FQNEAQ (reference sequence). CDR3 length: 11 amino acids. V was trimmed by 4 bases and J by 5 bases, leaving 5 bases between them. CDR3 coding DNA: TGTGCCAGCAGCTACGGCGAGACCCAGTACTTC. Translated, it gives CASSYGETQYF.

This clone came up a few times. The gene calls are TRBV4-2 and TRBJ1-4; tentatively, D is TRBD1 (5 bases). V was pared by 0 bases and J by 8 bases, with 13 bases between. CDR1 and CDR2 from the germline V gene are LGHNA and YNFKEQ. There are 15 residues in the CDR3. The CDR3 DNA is TGTGCCAGCAGCCAAGAGGTCCAGGGAAGGGAAAAACTGTTTTTT. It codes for CASSQEVQGREKLFF.

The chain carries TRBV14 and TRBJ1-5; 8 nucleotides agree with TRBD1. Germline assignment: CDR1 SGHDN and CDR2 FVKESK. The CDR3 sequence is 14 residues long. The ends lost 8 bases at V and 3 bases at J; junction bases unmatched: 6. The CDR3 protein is CASEDRAFNQPQHF. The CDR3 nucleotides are TGTGCCAGCGAGGACAGGGCGTTCAATCAGCCCCAGCATTTT. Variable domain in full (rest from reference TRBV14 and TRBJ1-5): EAGVTQFPSHSVIEKGQTVTLRCDPISGHDNLYWYRRVMGKEIKFLLHFVKESKQDESGMPNNRFLAERTGGTYSTLKVQPAELEDSGVYFCASEDRAFNQPQHFGDGTRLSIL.

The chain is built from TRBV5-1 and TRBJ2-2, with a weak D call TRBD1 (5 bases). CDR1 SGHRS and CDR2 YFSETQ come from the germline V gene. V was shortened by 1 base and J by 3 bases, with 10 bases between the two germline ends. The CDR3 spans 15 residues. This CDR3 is CASSLTTVDTGELFF. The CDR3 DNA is TGCGCCAGCAGCTTGACGACAGTGGACACCGGGGAGCTGTTTTTT. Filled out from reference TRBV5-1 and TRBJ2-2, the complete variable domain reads KAGVTQTPRYLIKTRGQQVTLSCSPISGHRSVSWYQQTPGQGLQFLFEYFSETQRNKGNFPGRFSGRQFSNSRSEMNVSTLELGDSALYLCASSLTTVDTGELFFGEGSRLTVL.

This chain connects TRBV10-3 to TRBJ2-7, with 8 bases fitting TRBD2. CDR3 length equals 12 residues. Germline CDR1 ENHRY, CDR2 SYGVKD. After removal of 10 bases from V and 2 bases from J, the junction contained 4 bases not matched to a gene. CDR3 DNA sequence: TGTGCCACGACCGGGGGGGCCTACGAGCAGTACTTC. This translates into CATTGGAYEQYF.

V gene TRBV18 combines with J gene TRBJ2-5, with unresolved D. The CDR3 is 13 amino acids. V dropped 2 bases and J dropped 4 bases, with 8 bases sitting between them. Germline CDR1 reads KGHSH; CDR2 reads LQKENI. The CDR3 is CASSPGVGETQYF. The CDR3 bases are TGTGCCAGCTCACCAGGGGTTGGAGAGACCCAGTACTTC.

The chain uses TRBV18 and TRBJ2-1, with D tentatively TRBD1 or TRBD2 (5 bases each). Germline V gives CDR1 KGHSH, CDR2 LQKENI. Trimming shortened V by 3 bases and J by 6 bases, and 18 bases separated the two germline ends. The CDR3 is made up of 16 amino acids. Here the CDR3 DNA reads TGTGCCAGCTCACCTCAGACTGGCTCGGGGACCAATGAGCAGTTCTTC. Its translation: CASSPQTGSGTNEQFF.

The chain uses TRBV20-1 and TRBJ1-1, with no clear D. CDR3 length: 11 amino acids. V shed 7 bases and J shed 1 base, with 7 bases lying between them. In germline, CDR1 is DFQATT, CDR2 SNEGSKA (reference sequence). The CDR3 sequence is CSVGRNTEAFF. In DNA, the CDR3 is TGCAGTGTAGGCAGGAACACTGAAGCTTTCTTT.

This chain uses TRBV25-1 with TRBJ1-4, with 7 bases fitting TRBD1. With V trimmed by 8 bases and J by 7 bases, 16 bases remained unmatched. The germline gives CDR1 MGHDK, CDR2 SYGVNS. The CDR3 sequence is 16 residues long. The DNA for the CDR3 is TGTGCCAGCCAAAGTAACAGGGGCGACGAAGTTGAAAAACTGTTTTTT. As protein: CASQSNRGDEVEKLFF.

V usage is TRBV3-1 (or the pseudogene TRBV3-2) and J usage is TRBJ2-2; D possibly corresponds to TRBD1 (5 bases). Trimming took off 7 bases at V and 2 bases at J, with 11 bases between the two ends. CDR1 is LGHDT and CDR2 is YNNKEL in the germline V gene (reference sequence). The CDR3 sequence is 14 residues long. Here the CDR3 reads CASTGRFNTGELFF. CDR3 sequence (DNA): TGTGCCAGCACAGGGCGTTTCAACACCGGGGAGCTGTTTTTT.